This T cell receptor (beta chain) was profiled in a study of low-dose radiotherapy and immunotherapy resistance in tumors. Study-level information: A total of 13 Gy over 26 weeks was given to Cohort 2 as 1 Gy per fraction every two weeks.

Low-dose radiotherapy and low-dose cyclophosphamide, together with aspirin, ipilimumab and nivolumab, were given to donors. TRAV- and TRBV-specific primers primed first-strand cDNA, covering alpha and beta chains. With a V-primer adapter and a constant-region primer, TCRs were amplified for about 19 PCR cycles. In TCRdb, the reads were re-called with MiXCR into one record per CDR3 protein. The sample consists of about 12,000 distinct CDR3 sequences, about four fifths of them appearing once. The source is a human donor with advanced metastatic prostate, ovarian, gallbladder or colorectal cancer (not recorded which). This table probably holds off-target reads from a library built for another chain.

The CDR3 bases are TGTGCCAGCAGCAAAGATACGTCCGATTATTACGAGCAGTACTTC. Protein product: CASSKDTSDYYEQYF. The chain has TRBV21-1 and TRBJ2-7. TRBV21-1 is reported as a pseudogene. The CDR3 contains 15 residues.